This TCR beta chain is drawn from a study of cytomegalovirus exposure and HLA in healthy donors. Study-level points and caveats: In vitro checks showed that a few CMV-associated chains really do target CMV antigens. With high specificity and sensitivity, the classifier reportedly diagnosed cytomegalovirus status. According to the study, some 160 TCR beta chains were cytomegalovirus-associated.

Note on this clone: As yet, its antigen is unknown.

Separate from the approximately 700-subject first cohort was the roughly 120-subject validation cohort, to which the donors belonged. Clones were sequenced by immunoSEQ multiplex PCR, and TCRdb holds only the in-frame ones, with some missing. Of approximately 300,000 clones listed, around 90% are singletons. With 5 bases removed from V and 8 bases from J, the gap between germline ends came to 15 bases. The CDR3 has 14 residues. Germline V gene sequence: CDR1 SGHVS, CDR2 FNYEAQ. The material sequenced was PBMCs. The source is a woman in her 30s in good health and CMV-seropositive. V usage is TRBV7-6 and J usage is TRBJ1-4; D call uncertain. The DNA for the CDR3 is TGTGCCAGCAGCCCCGGTAATTCCGGAGAAAAACTGTTTTTT. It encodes CASSPGNSGEKLFF.